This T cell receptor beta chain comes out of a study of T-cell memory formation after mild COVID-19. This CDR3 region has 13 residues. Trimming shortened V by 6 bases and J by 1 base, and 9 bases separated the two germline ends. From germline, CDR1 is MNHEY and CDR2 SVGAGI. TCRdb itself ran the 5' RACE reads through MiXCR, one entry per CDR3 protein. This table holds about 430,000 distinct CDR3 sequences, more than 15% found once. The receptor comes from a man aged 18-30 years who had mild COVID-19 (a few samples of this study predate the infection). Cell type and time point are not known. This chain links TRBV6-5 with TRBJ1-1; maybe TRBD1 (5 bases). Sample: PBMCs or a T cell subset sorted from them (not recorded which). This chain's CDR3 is CASRNQGNTEAFF. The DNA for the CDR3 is TGTGCCAGCAGGAACCAGGGGAACACTGAAGCTTTCTTT.